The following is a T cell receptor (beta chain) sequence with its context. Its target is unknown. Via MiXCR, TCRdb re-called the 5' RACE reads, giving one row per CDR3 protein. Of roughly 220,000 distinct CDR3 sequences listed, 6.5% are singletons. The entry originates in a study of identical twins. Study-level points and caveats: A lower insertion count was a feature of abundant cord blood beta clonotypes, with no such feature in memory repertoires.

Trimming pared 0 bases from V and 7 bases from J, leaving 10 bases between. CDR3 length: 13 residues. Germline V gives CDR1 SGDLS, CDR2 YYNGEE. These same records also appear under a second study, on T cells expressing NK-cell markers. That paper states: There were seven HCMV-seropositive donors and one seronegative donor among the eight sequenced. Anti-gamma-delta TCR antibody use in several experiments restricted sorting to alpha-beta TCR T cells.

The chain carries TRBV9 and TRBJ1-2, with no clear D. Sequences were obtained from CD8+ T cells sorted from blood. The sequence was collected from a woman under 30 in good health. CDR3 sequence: CASSVASRSGYTF. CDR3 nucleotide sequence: TGTGCCAGCAGCGTAGCAAGTCGAAGTGGCTACACCTTC. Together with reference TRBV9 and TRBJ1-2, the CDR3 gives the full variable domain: DSGVTQTPKHLITATGQRVTLRCSPRSGDLSVYWYQQSLDQGLQFLIQYYNGEERAKGNILERFSAQQFPDLHSELNLSSLELGDSALYFCASSVASRSGYTFGSGTRLTVV.